Detailed here is one TCR beta chain. The sample originates from a study of blood T cell repertoires in COVID-19. Study information: Spain, Italy and the United States supplied samples that represented acute and convalescent COVID-19. Sample material is recorded as cDNA or gDNA derived from T cells, B-cell-depleted T cells, or PBMCs.

Under the authors' procedure: Cell counts per sample came from amplifying reference gene primers. Profiling relied on immunoSEQ multiplex PCR, and the TCRdb table lists in-frame clones only, not all of them. The V and J calls and clone size were taken over from that table, and D and trimming were inferred from the DNA. In the table there are about 150,000 clones, roughly 80% of which are singletons. The CDR3 spans 17 residues. Germline V lookup: CDR1 KGHSH, CDR2 LQKENI. Trimming removed 3 bases at V and 4 bases at J, with 19 bases between. Seattle patients were enrolled during active infection and followed longitudinally.

The TCR originated in a woman of 80 years or more with COVID-19, enrolled during active disease. The sequenced sample consisted of peripheral blood. The rearrangement links TRBV18 to TRBJ1-3, with a tentative D call TRBD1 (5 bases). The CDR3 sequence is CASSPVYGGESGNTIYF. CDR3 DNA: TGTGCCAGCTCACCCGTTTACGGAGGGGAGTCCGGAAACACCATATATTTT.